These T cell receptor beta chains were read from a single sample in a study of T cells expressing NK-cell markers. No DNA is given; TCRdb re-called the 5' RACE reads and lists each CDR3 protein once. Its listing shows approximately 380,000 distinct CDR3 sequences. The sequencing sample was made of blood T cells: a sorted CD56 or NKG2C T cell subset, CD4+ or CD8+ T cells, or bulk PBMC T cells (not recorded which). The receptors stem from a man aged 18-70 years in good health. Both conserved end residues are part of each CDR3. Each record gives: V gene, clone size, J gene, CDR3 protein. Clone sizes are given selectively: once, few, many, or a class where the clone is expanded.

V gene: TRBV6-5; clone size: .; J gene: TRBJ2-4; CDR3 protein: CASSYSASLNKNIQYF
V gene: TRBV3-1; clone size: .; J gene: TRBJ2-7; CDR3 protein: CASSKTGQHEQYF
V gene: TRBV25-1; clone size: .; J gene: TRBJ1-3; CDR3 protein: CASSDPNRGWGNTIYF
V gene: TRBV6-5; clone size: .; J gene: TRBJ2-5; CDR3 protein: CASSYSGVVQETQYF
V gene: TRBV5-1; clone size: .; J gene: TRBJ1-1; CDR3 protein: CASSVTSGTTNTEAFF
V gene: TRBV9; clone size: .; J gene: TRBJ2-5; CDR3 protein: CASSANLGLAETQYF
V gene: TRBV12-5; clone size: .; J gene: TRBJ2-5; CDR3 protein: CASGLSVFGETQYF
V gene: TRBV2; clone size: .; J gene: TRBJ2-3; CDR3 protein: CASSEEGAGVADTQYF
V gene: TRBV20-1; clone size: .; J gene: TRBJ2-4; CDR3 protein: CSARGQYLQYF
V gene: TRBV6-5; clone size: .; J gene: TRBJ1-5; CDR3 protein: CASSSGTGRQPQHF
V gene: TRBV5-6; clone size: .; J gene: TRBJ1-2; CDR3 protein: CASSSTGGLGYGYTF
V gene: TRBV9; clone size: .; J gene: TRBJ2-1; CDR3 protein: CASSLGQGRFQDNEQFF
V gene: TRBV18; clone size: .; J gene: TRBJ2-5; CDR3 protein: CASSPPSSWETQYF
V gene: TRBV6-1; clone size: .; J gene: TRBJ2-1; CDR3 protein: CASRSGTSGAEEQFF
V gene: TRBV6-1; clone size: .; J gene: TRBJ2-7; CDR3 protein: CASSAEYRSSYEQYF
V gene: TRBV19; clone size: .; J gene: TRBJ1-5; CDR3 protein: CASSILTGGDQPQHF
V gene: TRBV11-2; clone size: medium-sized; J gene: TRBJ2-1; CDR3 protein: CASSLAGTGAGQFF
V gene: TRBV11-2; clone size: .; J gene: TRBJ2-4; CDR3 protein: CASSSSTKNIQYF
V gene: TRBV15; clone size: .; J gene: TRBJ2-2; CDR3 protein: CATSGLLSGELFF
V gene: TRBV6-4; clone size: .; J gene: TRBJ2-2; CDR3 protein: CASRRQDNTGELFF
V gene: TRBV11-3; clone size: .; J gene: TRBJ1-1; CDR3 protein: CASSSPGQGADEAFF
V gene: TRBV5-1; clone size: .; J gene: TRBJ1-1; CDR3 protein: CASSSRPQGARNTEAFF
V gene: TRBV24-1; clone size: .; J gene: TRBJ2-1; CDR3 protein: CATSVTPEDEQFF
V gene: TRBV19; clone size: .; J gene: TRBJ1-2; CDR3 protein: CASTLVANYGYTF
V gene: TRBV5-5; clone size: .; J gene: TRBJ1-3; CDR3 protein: CASSSDRLSSGNTIYF
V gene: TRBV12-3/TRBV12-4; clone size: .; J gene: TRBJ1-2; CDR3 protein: CASRRTGFYGYTF
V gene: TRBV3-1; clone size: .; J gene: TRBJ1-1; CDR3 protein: CASSLTNPRPRNTEAFF
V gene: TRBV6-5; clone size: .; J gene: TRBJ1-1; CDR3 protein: CASSYSNLHYTEAFF
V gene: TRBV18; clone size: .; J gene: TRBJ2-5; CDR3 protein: CASSPRTSGGLETQYF
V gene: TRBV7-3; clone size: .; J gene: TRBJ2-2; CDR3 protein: CASSLEKSTGELFF
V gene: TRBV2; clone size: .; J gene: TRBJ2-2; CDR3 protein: CASRATDTGELFF
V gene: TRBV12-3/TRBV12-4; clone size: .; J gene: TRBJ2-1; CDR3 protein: CASSLPLGGGRGSYNEQFF
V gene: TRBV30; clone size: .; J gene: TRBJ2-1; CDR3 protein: CAWSVRDSREQFF
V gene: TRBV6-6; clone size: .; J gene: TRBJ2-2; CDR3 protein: CASIGSNTGELFF
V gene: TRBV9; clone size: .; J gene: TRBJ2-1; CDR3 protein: CASSVGTGAYNEQFF
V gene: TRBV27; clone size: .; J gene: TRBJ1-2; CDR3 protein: CASSLGGESYYGYTF